What follows is one TCR beta chain and its context. The antigen it binds to is not known. No qualities accompany the bases; no much larger clone lies one base away. A patient counted as having stable Graves' hyperthyroidism if no progression to ophthalmopathy occurred over 18 months of follow-up. Hyperthyroidism patients were aged 18 to 65 years and newly diagnosed, with disease duration of less than 2 months. Patients with uncontrolled infections, other autoimmune diseases, pregnancy or lactation were excluded. Diagnoses were established on the basis of clinical symptoms, serum thyroxine and TRAb, thyroid ultrasound, and orbital computed tomography. Ficoll-Paque density gradient centrifugation was used to isolate PBMCs from about 9 ml of fresh peripheral blood. Trizol reagent was used to extract total RNA, and RNA quality was then checked on an Agilent 2100 Bioanalyzer. From its cysteine to its phenylalanine, the CDR3 spans 12 amino acids. Only the CDR3 region is kept as DNA, spanning 36 bases read in frame from base 1. The V end loses 3 bases and the J end loses 2 bases, and a stretch of 7 bases separates them. Via the germline V gene (reference sequence), CDR1 is DFQATT and CDR2 SNEGSKA.

This entry belongs to a study of T cells in Graves' hyperthyroidism and ophthalmopathy (dated by TCRdb to between 2018 and 2020). With regard to the full study: Peripheral blood samples were taken at initial diagnosis, before any treatment was given. To identify distinguishing TCR V-J signatures, a discovery cohort of around 100 patients was used, comprising some 43 with Graves' ophthalmopathy and some 57 with stable Graves' hyperthyroidism. Whether ophthalmopathy could be predicted prospectively was tested in an independent validation cohort made up of roughly 20 hyperthyroidism patients plus 17 patients who later progressed to ophthalmopathy. For training and testing, the 100 or so patients in the discovery cohort were randomly divided in a 7:3 ratio. The study also compared thyroid tissue and blood T-cell repertoires from a handful of Graves' hyperthyroidism patients. After sampling, hyperthyroidism patients received methimazole starting at 30 mg daily, and ophthalmopathy patients received high-dose intravenous methylprednisolone. The paper describes TCR Vbeta CDR3 sequencing of fewer than 150 peripheral blood samples, made up of 40 to 45 ophthalmopathy patients, 70 to 75 hyperthyroidism patients and 17 progressor patients. Study-wide conclusions, independent of this receptor: In cross-validation, a model built on a 13 V-J signature told ophthalmopathy apart from stable hyperthyroidism with 85% to 90% sensitivity and 81% to 82% specificity, and in testing the same model reached 80%/75%. In validation, the model predicted progression to ophthalmopathy with over 65% sensitivity and about 73% specificity, a median of around 6.6 months before onset. Blood samples also contained most of the expanded thyroid clonotypes (frequency above 0.001), which suggests that blood repertoires may reflect thyroid immune responses. Sample size was not statistically predetermined, and blinding of investigators to group allocation was not performed.

The TCR beta CDR3 regions were amplified from RNA transcripts. For the first round of RT-PCR on the TCR CDR3, the HTBI primer set was used together with the Qiagen OneStep RT-PCR kit. The libraries were constructed in a second round of multiplex PCR and then size-selected and purified. Paired-end sequencing of the libraries was performed with 100 bp reads on an Illumina HiSeq2000. Processing in the source paper ran as follows. SOAPnuke was used to process the raw data, with reads discarded if the reads contained adapters or uncalled bases, had a mean Phred below 15, or lacked an exact constant-primer or identifier match. COPE v1.2.5 was used to merge the high-quality paired reads, and each unique nucleotide sequence was defined as a clonotype. Clonotypes were aligned to IMGT TRBV, TRBD and TRBJ reference segments using MiTCR v1.1. The analysis was restricted to V-J combinations with a frequency above 0.0001, which together covered 99.2% of the repertoires. A TCS score was defined as the ratio of F50 (clonal expansion) to E x V (chaos), with BLOSUM62-based TCRdist applied between CDR3 peptides within each V-J. Welch's t-statistics and random forest reduced 514 V-J features to about 13, which were used in a naive Bayes classifier (R e1071). Thyroid-blood repertoire similarity was quantified with the Morisita-Horn index. The public reads were reanalyzed by TCRdb: fastp trimming at Q25, MiXCR alignment, in-frame beta chains only. Rows are unified per CDR3 protein, each entry keeping the most common DNA and genes. The V and J calls follow TCRdb's processing rather than the paper's. The sample data list hundreds of thousands of distinct CDR3 sequences, and 35% to 40% of these were observed just once. The ten largest account for 7.5% to 9.5% of the sample.

This clonotype was obtained from a man between 18 and 35 years old with Graves' hyperthyroidism. Sequencing input: blood. This receptor chain uses TRBV20-1 and TRBJ1-2, with an unclear D gene assignment. Here is the DNA: TGCAGTGCTAGGGAGAGAAACTATGGCTACACCTTC. It translates to CSARERNYGYTF.